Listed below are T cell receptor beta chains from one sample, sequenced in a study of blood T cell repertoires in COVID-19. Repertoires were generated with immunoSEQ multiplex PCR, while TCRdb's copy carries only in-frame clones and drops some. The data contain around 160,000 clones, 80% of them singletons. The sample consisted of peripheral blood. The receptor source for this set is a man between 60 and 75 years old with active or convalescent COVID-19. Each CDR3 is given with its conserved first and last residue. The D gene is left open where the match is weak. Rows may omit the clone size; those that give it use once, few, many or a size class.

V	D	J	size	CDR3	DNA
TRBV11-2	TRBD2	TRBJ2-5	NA	CASSLSGSRLETQYF	TGTGCCAGCAGCCTTAGCGGGAGTCGGCTAGAGACCCAGTACTTC
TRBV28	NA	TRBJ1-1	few	CASSLPGVNTEAFF	TGTGCCAGCAGTTTACCGGGAGTAAACACTGAAGCTTTCTTT
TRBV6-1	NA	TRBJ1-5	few	CASSERPGGYQPQHF	TGTGCCAGCAGTGAACGCCCCGGAGGGTATCAGCCCCAGCATTTT
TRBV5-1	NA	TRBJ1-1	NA	CASSEQGNTEAFF	TGCGCCAGCAGCGAACAGGGGAACACTGAAGCTTTCTTT
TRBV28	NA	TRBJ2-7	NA	CASSPPWAALDYEQYF	TGTGCCAGCAGTCCGCCGTGGGCTGCCCTGGACTACGAGCAGTACTTC
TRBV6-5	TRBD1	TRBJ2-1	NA	CASSSYRDRASNEQFF	TGTGCCAGCAGTTCCTACCGGGACAGGGCCTCCAATGAGCAGTTCTTC
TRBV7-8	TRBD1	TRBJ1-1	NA	CASSRDSSNTEAFF	TGTGCCAGCAGCAGGGACAGCTCGAACACTGAAGCTTTCTTT
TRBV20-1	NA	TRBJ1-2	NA	CSARDPGGYTF	TGCAGTGCTAGAGATCCCGGTGGCTACACCTTC
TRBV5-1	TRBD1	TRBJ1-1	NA	CASSRDSGGYTEAFF	TGCGCCAGCAGCAGGGACAGTGGGGGATACACTGAAGCTTTCTTT
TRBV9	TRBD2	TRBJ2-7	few	CASSLLAGPYEQYF	TGTGCCAGCAGCCTACTAGCGGGGCCGTACGAGCAGTACTTC
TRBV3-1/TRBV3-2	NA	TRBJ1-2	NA	CASSRGFQGNGYTF	TGTGCCAGCAGCCGGGGCTTTCAGGGGAATGGCTACACCTTC
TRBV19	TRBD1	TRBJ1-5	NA	CASSASGGRGNQPQHF	TGTGCCAGTAGTGCATCAGGGGGCCGGGGCAATCAGCCCCAGCATTTT
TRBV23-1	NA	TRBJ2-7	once	CASSQCPGRTYEQYF	TGCGCCAGCAGTCAATGTCCAGGGCGGACCTACGAGCAGTACTTC
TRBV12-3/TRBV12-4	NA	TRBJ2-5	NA	CASSLLETQYF	TGTGCCAGCAGTTTACTAGAGACCCAGTACTTC
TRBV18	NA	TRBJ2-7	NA	CASSPGHGPDYEQYF	TGTGCCAGCTCACCTGGACATGGCCCCGACTACGAGCAGTACTTC
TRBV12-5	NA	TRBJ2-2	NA	CASALRSGGTGELFF	TGTGCTAGTGCCTTGAGATCGGGTGGAACCGGGGAGCTGTTTTTT
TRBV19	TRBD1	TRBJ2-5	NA	CASSQRTTGLETQYF	TGTGCCAGTAGTCAACGGACGACAGGGCTGGAGACCCAGTACTTC
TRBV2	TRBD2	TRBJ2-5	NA	CASRASGSETQYF	TGTGCCAGCAGGGCTAGCGGGTCCGAGACCCAGTACTTC
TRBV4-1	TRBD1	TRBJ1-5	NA	CASSQVSGGMGQPQHF	TGCGCCAGCAGCCAAGTCTCAGGGGGAATGGGGCAGCCCCAGCATTTT
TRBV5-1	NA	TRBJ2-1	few	CASSYDLNEQFF	TGCGCCAGCAGCTACGACTTAAATGAGCAGTTCTTC